Listed below are T cell receptor beta chains from one sample, sequenced in a study of Ad26.COV2.S vaccination and SARS-CoV-2 variants. Only in-frame clones appear in the TCRdb table, and some are missing; sequencing was by immunoSEQ multiplex PCR. The repertoire has 360,000 or so clones, 80% to 90% of them found once; the top ten carry roughly 3.2%. Sample: peripheral blood, taken in a trial of Ad26.COV2.S vaccine versus placebo. These receptors all stem from a person between 18 and 65 years old who received the Ad26.COV2.S COVID-19 vaccine or a placebo. Both conserved end residues are part of each CDR3. The D gene is left open where the match is weak. Not every row has a clone size; where given, it reads once, few, many or a size class.

once,TRBJ2-5,.,TRBV29-1,TGCAGCGTGTGGGACAACCAAGAGACCCAGTACTTC,CSVWDNQETQYF
.,TRBJ2-1,.,TRBV9,TGTGCCAGCAGCGTAGCTGGGGGACTCCCCTACAATGAGCAGTTCTTC,CASSVAGGLPYNEQFF
once,TRBJ2-5,.,TRBV7-8,TGTGCCAGCAACCTAGGGGGGGTAAGAGGCCAAGAGACCCAGTACTTC,CASNLGGVRGQETQYF
once,TRBJ2-3,TRBD2,TRBV5-6,TGTGCCAGCAGCTTGGTAGCGGGGGCCACAGATACGCAGTATTTT,CASSLVAGATDTQYF
.,TRBJ2-3,.,TRBV7-2,TGTGCCAGCACCCCGCGGGTGAGTCCAGATACGCAGTATTTT,CASTPRVSPDTQYF
.,TRBJ2-7,TRBD2,TRBV6-6,TGTGCCAGCAGTTTAGCGGGAGCGTACGAGCAGTACTTC,CASSLAGAYEQYF
.,TRBJ2-1,.,TRBV29-1,TGCAGCGTTGGCCCTACAGATTTAACCTACAATGAGCAGTTCTTC,CSVGPTDLTYNEQFF
.,TRBJ2-5,TRBD2,TRBV5-1,TGCGCCAGCAGCTCTTTGTTCGGGGGGAGCCACCAAGAGACCCAGTACTTC,CASSSLFGGSHQETQYF
few,TRBJ2-2,.,TRBV5-1,TGCGCCAGCAGAGGCGAACCGAACACCGGGGAGCTGTTTTTT,CASRGEPNTGELFF
.,TRBJ1-6,TRBD1,TRBV5-1,TGCGCCAGCAGCGTCACAGGGGAAGATTCACCCCTCCACTTT,CASSVTGEDSPLHF
once,TRBJ2-2,TRBD1,TRBV7-2,TGTGCCAGCAGCTCCGGACAGGGAGTTTTCGCCGGGGAGCTGTTTTTT,CASSSGQGVFAGELFF
.,TRBJ1-5,.,TRBV27,TGTGCCAGCAGTCTAGTTCTCAATCAGCCCCAGCATTTT,CASSLVLNQPQHF
.,TRBJ1-2,TRBD1,TRBV12-3/TRBV12-4,TGTGCCAGCACCTCGGACAGGAGAGGAACCTTC,CASTSDRRGTF
.,TRBJ1-1,.,TRBV7-2,TGTGCCAGCAGCACAAGACAGCCGAGCACTGAAGCTTTCTTT,CASSTRQPSTEAFF
.,TRBJ1-2,.,TRBV7-2,TGTGCCAGCAGCCCGGGACAACAAAACTATGGCTACACCTTC,CASSPGQQNYGYTF
.,TRBJ2-7,TRBD2,TRBV30,TGTGCCTGGACAGCGGGACCTTCCTACGAGCAGTACTTC,CAWTAGPSYEQYF
once,TRBJ1-5,.,TRBV6-1,TGTGCCAGCAGTGAACCGGGGCGGCCCCAGCATTTT,CASSEPGRPQHF
.,TRBJ2-3,.,TRBV19,TGTGCCAGTAGTAAACAGGGAGAAGATACGCAGTATTTT,CASSKQGEDTQYF
.,TRBJ1-1,.,TRBV18,TGTGCCAGCTCAACTCAAGGGCTGTTACAGACCACTGAAGCTTTCTTT,CASSTQGLLQTTEAFF
.,TRBJ2-1,TRBD2,TRBV9,TGTGCCAGCAGCGTAGGTCAAGGACTAGCGAGCAATGAGCAGTTCTTC,CASSVGQGLASNEQFF
.,TRBJ1-2,TRBD1,TRBV19,TGTGCCAGTAGTATGGAGACAGGGGGCTATGGCTACACCTTC,CASSMETGGYGYTF
.,TRBJ2-1,.,TRBV7-6,TGTGCCAGCAGCTTAGCCGGCGGCAGAGCCTACAATGAGCAGTTCTTC,CASSLAGGRAYNEQFF
.,TRBJ2-4,TRBD2,TRBV9,TGTGCCAGCAGCGTAGCTTCCGGGGGGGACATTCAGTACTTC,CASSVASGGDIQYF
once,TRBJ2-7,.,TRBV6-5,TGTGCCAGCAGTCCTACAGGGTTGGGGTACGAGCAGTACTTC,CASSPTGLGYEQYF
.,TRBJ1-1,.,TRBV21-1,TGTGCCAGCAGCAAACGTGAACGTCGTGGGACTGAAGCTTTCTTT,CASSKRERRGTEAFF
.,TRBJ1-1,TRBD1,TRBV5-6,TGTGCCAGCAGCGTGACAGGGAACGGACCGCGGACTGAAGCTTTCTTT,CASSVTGNGPRTEAFF
.,TRBJ1-6,.,TRBV6-1,TGTGCCAGCAGTGAAACCCTGAGCTCCTATAATTCACCCCTCCACTTT,CASSETLSSYNSPLHF
.,TRBJ1-3,.,TRBV30,TGTGCCTGGACTATAGCCACTGGAAACACCATATATTTT,CAWTIATGNTIYF
.,TRBJ1-6,.,TRBV9,TGTGCCAGCAGCGTAGACTACAGCCGATTGGGGAGAGAGACCCTCCACTTT,CASSVDYSRLGRETLHF
.,TRBJ1-4,.,TRBV4-2,TGTGCCAGCAGCCCCGACAGTTTTCGAGAAAAACTGTTTTTT,CASSPDSFREKLFF
once,TRBJ1-1,TRBD1,TRBV7-3,TGTGCCAGCAGCTTAAAAGGGGGACAGGGGATAAATATGAACACTGAAGCTTTCTTT,CASSLKGGQGINMNTEAFF
.,TRBJ1-2,.,TRBV7-9,TGTGCCAGCAGCTTAGCAGGATACTATGGCTACACCTTC,CASSLAGYYGYTF
.,TRBJ1-2,.,TRBV28,TGTGCCAGCAGTAACAAGATCGGCAGGGGTAAGGGTTTCTATGGCTACACCTTC,CASSNKIGRGKGFYGYTF
.,TRBJ2-7,.,TRBV7-9,TGTGCCAGCAGCTTAGCCATCAGGGACTACGAGCAGTACTTC,CASSLAIRDYEQYF
.,TRBJ2-3,.,TRBV5-1,TGCGCCAGCAGCTTGGTGGCCCGCGGCACAGATACGCAGTATTTT,CASSLVARGTDTQYF
.,TRBJ1-2,TRBD1,TRBV5-6,TGTGCCAGCAGCTTAGGGACAGGCCCCTATGGCTACACCTTC,CASSLGTGPYGYTF
.,TRBJ1-1,.,TRBV7-8,TGTGCCAGCAGCTTAGGTGGGCCTACTGAAGCTTTCTTT,CASSLGGPTEAFF
.,TRBJ1-1,.,TRBV12-3/TRBV12-4,TGTGCCAGCAGTTTAGTAGGTAATGAAGCTTTCTTT,CASSLVGNEAFF
few,TRBJ2-7,.,TRBV2,TGTGCCAGCAGTAGAGGCAGGGTCGAGCAGTACTTC,CASSRGRVEQYF
few,TRBJ1-4,TRBD1,TRBV19,TGTGCCAGTAGCGATCCGGGACAGAGGAAAAATGAAAAACTGTTTTTT,CASSDPGQRKNEKLFF
many,TRBJ1-2,.,TRBV3-1/TRBV3-2,TGTGCCAGCAGCCAAGTTGGAGGAGGCACATATGGCTACACCTTC,CASSQVGGGTYGYTF
.,TRBJ2-7,TRBD1,TRBV14,TGTGCCAGCAGCGTTCGACCGGGACAGGGGTGGTCCTACGAGCAGTACTTC,CASSVRPGQGWSYEQYF
.,TRBJ1-1,.,TRBV29-1,TGCAGCGTTGTACGGATGGGGCCAAACACTGAAGCTTTCTTT,CSVVRMGPNTEAFF
.,TRBJ2-1,.,TRBV9,TGTGCCAGCAGTGCGCGGGCAAGCTACAATGAGCAGTTCTTC,CASSARASYNEQFF
.,TRBJ1-5,TRBD1,TRBV18,TGTGCCAGCTCAGGGGGTGAGGACAGGGGGCGTTATCAGCCCCAGCATTTT,CASSGGEDRGRYQPQHF
.,TRBJ1-3,TRBD1,TRBV5-1,TGCGCCAGCAGCGGCGGACAGGTCTCCGGAAACACCATATATTTT,CASSGGQVSGNTIYF
.,TRBJ2-1,.,TRBV18,TGTGCCAGCTCAGGCGGGACCGCCGGATCCGAGCAGTTCTTC,CASSGGTAGSEQFF
.,TRBJ1-4,TRBD1,TRBV12-5,TGTGCTAGTGGTTTGGTACAAGGACAGGCTAATGAAAAACTGTTTTTT,CASGLVQGQANEKLFF
once,TRBJ2-5,.,TRBV14,TGTGCCAGCAGCCGAGCAGGGGCGGGAGAGACCCAGTACTTC,CASSRAGAGETQYF
.,TRBJ1-2,.,TRBV11-2,TGTGCCAGCAGCTTAATGGACCGAGTGGCGGACTATGGCTACACCTTC,CASSLMDRVADYGYTF
.,TRBJ1-1,.,TRBV7-3,TGTGCCAGCAGCTTGTTAAAGGGTTCTGAAGCTTTCTTT,CASSLLKGSEAFF
.,TRBJ1-1,.,TRBV6-5,TGTGCCAGCATAGGGGTAAGAGGAGGGCAAGCTTTCTTT,CASIGVRGGQAFF
.,TRBJ2-7,.,TRBV6-1,TGTGCCAGCAGTGAAAATGGCAGTTACGAGCAGTACTTC,CASSENGSYEQYF
.,TRBJ2-7,TRBD2,TRBV4-1,TGCGCCAGCAGCTCCGGACCTTACACTAGCGGGGAGTCCTACGAGCAGTACTTC,CASSSGPYTSGESYEQYF
.,TRBJ1-3,.,TRBV6-5,TGTGCCAGTATGAATGCGGCTCGGGCGGGAAACACCATATATTTT,CASMNAARAGNTIYF
.,TRBJ2-7,.,TRBV30,TGTGCCTGGAGTGGAGACGAGGGGGGCGGCGAGCAGTACTTC,CAWSGDEGGGEQYF
.,TRBJ2-7,.,TRBV27,TGTGCCAGCAGTTTATTTTCCCAGACAGGTTCCTACGAGCAGTACTTC,CASSLFSQTGSYEQYF
.,TRBJ1-1,.,TRBV9,TGTGCCAGCACCCCTATGGGGGGAGGGACTGAAGCTTTCTTT,CASTPMGGGTEAFF
.,TRBJ1-6,.,TRBV9,TGTGCCAGCAGCGTAGAGTGGTTGGTCGGAAGAAATTCACCCCTCCACTTT,CASSVEWLVGRNSPLHF